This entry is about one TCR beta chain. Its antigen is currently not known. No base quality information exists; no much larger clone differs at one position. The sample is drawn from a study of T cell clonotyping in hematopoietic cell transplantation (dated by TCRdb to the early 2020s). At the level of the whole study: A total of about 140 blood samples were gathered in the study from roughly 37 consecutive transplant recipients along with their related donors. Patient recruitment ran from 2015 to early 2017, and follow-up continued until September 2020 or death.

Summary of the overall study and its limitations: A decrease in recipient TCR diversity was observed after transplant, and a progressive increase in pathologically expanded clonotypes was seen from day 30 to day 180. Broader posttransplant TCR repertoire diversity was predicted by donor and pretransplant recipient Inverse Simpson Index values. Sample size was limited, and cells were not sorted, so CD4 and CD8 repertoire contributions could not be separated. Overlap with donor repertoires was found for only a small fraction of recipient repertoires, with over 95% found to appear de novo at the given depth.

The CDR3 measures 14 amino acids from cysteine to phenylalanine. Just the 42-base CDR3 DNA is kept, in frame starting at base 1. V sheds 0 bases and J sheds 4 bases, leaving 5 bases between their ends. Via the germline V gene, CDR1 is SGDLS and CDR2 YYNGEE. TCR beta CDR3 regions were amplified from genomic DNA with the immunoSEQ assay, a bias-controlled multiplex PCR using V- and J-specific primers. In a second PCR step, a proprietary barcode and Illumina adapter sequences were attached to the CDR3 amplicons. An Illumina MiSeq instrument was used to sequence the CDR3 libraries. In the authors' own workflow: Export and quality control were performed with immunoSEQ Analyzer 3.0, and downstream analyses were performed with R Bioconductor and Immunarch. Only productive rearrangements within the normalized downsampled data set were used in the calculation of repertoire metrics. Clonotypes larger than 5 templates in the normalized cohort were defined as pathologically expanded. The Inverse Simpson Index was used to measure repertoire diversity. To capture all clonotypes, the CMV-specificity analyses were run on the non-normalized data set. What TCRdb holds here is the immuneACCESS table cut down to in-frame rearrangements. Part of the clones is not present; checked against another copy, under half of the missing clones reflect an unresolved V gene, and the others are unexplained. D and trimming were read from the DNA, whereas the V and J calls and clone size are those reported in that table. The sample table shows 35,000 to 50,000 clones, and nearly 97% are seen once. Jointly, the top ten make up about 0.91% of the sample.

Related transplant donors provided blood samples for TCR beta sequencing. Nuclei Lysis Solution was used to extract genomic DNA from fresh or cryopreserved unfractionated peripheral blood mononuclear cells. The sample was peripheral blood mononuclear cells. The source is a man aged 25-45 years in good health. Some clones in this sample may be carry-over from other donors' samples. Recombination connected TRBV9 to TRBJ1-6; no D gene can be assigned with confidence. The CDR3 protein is CASSVGSYNSPLHF. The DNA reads TGTGCCAGCAGCGTAGGGAGTTATAATTCACCCCTCCACTTT.